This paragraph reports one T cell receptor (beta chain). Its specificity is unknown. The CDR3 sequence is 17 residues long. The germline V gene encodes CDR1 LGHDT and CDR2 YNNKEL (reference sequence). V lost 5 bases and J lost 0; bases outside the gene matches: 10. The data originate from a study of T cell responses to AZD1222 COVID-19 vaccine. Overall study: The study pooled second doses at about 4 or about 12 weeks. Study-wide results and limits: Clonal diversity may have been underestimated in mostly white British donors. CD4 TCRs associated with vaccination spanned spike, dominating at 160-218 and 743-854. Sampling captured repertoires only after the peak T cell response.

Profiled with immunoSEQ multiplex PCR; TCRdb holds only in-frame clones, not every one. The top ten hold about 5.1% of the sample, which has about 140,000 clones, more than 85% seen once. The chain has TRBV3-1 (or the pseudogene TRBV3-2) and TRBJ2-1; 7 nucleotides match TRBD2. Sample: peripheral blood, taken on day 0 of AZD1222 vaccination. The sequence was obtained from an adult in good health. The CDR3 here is CASSDVGGGLSYNEQFF. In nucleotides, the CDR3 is TGTGCCAGCAGCGACGTTGGCGGGGGTCTCTCCTACAATGAGCAGTTCTTC.